Given below is one TCR beta chain in context. What it binds is unknown. The data derive from a study of T-cell memory formation after mild COVID-19. General study points: Detection of some responders pre-infection suggested pre-existing cross-reactive memory T cells participated. Balance between CD4 and CD8 was seen in clones contracting day 15 to 85, and a CD4+ lean was seen in later expanders. Clones from the second wave (peaking day 37) had unconfirmed SARS-CoV-2 specificity.

V trimming: 11 bases; J trimming: 3 bases; junction bases outside the gene matches: 14. Germline V gene lookup returns CDR1 SGHAT and CDR2 FQNNGV. The CDR3 spans 15 residues. TCRdb analysed the 5' RACE reads with MiXCR anew, one entry per CDR3 protein. The table has about 470,000 distinct CDR3 sequences, roughly 18% seen once. Sequenced: PBMCs or a T cell subset sorted from them (not recorded which). The chain combines TRBV11-2 with TRBJ2-7; TRBD1 agrees at 9 bases. This TCR came from an adult woman who had mild COVID-19 (a few samples of this study predate the infection). Cell type and time point are not known. The DNA for the CDR3 is TGTGCCTCTTGTACTTTCGGACAGGGGAACTACGAGCAGTACTTC. Translation gives CASCTFGQGNYEQYF.